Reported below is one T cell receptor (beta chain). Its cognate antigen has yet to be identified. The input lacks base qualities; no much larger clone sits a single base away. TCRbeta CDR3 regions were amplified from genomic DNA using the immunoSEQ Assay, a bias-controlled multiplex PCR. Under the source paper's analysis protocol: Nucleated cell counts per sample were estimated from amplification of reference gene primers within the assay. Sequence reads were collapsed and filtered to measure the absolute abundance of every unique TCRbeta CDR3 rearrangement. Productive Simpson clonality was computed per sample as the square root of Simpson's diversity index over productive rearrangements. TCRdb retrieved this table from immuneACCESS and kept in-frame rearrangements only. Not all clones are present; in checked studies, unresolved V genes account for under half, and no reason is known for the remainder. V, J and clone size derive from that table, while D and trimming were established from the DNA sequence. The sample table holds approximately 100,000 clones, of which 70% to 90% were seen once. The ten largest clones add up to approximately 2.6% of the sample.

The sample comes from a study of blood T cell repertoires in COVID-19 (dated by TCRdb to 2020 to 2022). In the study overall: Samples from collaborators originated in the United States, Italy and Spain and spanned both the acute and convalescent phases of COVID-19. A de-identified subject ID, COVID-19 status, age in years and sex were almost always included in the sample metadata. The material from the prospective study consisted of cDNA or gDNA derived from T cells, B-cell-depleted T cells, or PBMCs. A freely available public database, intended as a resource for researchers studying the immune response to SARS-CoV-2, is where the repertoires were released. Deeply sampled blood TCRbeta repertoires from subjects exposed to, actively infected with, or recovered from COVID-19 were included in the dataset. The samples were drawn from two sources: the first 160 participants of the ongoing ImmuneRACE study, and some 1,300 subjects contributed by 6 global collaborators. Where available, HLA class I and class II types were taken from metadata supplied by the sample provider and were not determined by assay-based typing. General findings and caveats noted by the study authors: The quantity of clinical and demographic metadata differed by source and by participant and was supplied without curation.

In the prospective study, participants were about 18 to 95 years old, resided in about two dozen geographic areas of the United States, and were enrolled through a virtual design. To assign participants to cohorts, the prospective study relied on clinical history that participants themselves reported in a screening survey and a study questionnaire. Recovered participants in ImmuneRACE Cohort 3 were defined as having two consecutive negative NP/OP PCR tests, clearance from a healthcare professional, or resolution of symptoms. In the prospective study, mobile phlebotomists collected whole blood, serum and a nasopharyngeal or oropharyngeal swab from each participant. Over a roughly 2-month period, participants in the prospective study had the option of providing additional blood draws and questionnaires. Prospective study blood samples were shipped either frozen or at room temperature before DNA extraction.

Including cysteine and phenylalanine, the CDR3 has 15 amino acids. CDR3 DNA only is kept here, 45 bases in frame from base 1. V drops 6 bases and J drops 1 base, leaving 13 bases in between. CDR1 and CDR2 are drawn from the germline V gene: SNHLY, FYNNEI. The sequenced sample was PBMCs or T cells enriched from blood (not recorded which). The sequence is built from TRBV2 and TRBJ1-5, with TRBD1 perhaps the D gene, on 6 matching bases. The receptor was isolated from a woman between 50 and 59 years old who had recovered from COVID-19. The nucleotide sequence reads TGTGCCAGCAGCCCTCTTACAGGGAGCAATCAGCCCCAGCATTTT. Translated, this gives CASSPLTGSNQPQHF.